This section outlines one TCR beta chain sequence together with its context. TCRdb's copy holds only in-frame clones and misses some; the assay was immunoSEQ multiplex PCR. The table lists 80,000 to 95,000 clones, 93% of them singletons, with 1.2% to 1.5% in the top ten. V was pared by 7 bases and J by 4 bases, with 13 bases between. The CDR3 has 14 residues. Germline V gene data show CDR1 as SNHLY and CDR2 as FYNNEI. This entry is derived from a study of T cell changes during pregnancy in multiple sclerosis. This specimen was peripheral blood, taken in the third trimester of pregnancy. The TCR sequence derives from a female donor in good health, enrolled as a control in a pregnancy study. The chain uses TRBV2 and TRBJ1-4; possible D gene TRBD1, 5 bases. CDR3 protein: CASTKGPFNEKLFF. The CDR3 coding sequence is TGTGCCAGCACCAAGGGGCCCTTTAATGAAAAACTGTTTTTT.